This T cell receptor beta chain emerged from a study of blood T cell repertoires in COVID-19. Study-wide context: The United States, Italy and Spain were the sources of the acute and convalescent COVID-19 samples. From T cells, B-cell-depleted T cells, or PBMCs came the material, which was cDNA or gDNA.

In the original processing: By means of reference gene primer amplification, nucleated cell counts were estimated. The method was immunoSEQ multiplex PCR; TCRdb's version includes in-frame clones alone and lacks a portion of them. V and J calls plus clone size are reproduced from that table; the DNA served to infer D and trimming. The table has fewer than 200,000 clones, 70% to 90% seen once; the top ten hold around 5.8%. The V segment lost 5 bases and the J segment 4 bases; nucleotides outside the gene matches: 6. The CDR3 has 14 residues. Germline CDR1 reads SGHTA; CDR2 reads FQGNSA. Sequencing was performed on peripheral blood. This receptor was taken from a man aged 35-49 years with active or convalescent COVID-19. The rearrangement links TRBV7-2 to TRBJ1-1; 8 bases line up with TRBD1. The CDR3 loop is CASSGRGLITEAFF. The CDR3 coding sequence is TGTGCCAGCAGCGGCAGGGGGCTGATCACTGAAGCTTTCTTT. The full variable domain, its missing parts supplied by reference TRBV7-2 and TRBJ1-1, is GAGVSQSPSNKVTEKGKDVELRCDPISGHTALYWYRQSLGQGLEFLIYFQGNSAPDKSGLPSDRFSAERTGGSVSTLTIQRTQQEDSAVYLCASSGRGLITEAFFGQGTRLTVV.